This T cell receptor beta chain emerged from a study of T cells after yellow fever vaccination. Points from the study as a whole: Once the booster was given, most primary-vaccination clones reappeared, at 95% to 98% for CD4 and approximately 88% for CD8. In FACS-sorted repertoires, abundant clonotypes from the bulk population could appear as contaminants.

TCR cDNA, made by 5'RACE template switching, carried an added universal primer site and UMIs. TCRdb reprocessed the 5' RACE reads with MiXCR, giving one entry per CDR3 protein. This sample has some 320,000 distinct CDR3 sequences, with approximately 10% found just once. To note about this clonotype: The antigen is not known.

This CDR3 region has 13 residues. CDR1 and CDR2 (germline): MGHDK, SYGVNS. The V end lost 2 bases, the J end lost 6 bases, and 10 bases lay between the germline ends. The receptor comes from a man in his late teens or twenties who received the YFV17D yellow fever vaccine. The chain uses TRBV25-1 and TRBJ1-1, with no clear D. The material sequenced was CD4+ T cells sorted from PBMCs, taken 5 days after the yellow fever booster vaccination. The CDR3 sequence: CASSERAGSEAFF. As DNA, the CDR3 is TGTGCCAGCAGTGAACGAGCAGGTTCTGAAGCTTTCTTT.